Included here is one TCR beta chain sequence, with context. This CDR3 comprises 17 residues. This entry is derived from a study of OX40 agonist ivuxolimab in advanced cancers. Study in general: Patients were dosed intravenously with ivuxolimab at 0.01 to 10 mg/kg every 2 weeks.

Libraries were prepared by immunoSEQ multiplex PCR; TCRdb keeps only in-frame clonotypes and omits some of them. The sample includes around 40,000 clones, about 85% of them seen just once. The chain carries TRBV21-1 and TRBJ2-7; TRBD1 is taken as the D call from the table, unchecked against the DNA. TRBV21-1 is a pseudogene locus. The sequence was collected from an adult with an advanced solid tumor such as melanoma, head and neck, liver or kidney cancer. Sequencing was performed on CD4+ or CD8+ T cells sorted from blood, taken in a trial of the OX40 agonist ivuxolimab. CDR3 region: CASSHETWDRVPYEQYF. The CDR3 bases are TGTGCCAGCAGCCATGAAACGTGGGACAGGGTCCCCTACGAGCAGTACTTC.